The 17 T cell receptor beta chains listed next were all sequenced from one sample in a study of cytomegalovirus exposure and HLA in healthy donors. The PCR employed 60 Vbeta primers together with 13 Jbeta primers. Here immunoSEQ multiplex PCR was the method, and the copy in TCRdb shows in-frame clones only, minus some. The table shows around 36,000 clones, with 81% occurring only once. Sequencing was performed on PBMCs. The receptors stem from a woman aged 40 to 49 in good health and CMV-seronegative.

Only one count was recorded for this clone. The chain couples TRBV7-9 to TRBJ2-5; the match to TRBD2 covers 14 bases. V lost 6 bases, J lost 5 bases, and 11 bases stayed unmatched. Germline V gene lookup returns CDR1 SEHNR and CDR2 FQNEAQ (reference sequence). The CDR3 has 17 amino acids. The CDR3 DNA reads as TGTGCCAGCAGTCCTGAGACTAGCGGGGGGGCCGGGGAGACCCAGTACTTC. It encodes CASSPETSGGAGETQYF.

This sequence joins TRBV28 and TRBJ2-7; TRBD1 is a possible D gene (5 bases). The CDR3 sequence is 15 residues long. Germline values: CDR1 MDHEN, CDR2 SYDVKM. Trimming removed 6 bases at V and 7 bases at J, with 22 bases between. CDR3 sequence: CASSRRQLPLLEQYV. The CDR3 DNA reads TGTGCCAGCAGCCGCAGACAGCTCCCCTTGTTGGAGCAGTACGTC.

The chain employs TRBV15 and TRBJ2-3, with D perhaps TRBD2 (6 bases). Germline V gene lookup returns CDR1 LNHNV and CDR2 YYDKDF (reference sequence). This CDR3 is 15 amino acids long. The V end was cut by 1 base, the J end by 4 bases, with 12 bases between. The CDR3 is CATSRGSGRSDTQYF. DNA for the CDR3: TGTGCCACCAGCAGAGGGTCGGGGAGGTCAGATACGCAGTATTTT. The full variable domain, with the rest looked up from reference TRBV15 and TRBJ2-3, is DAMVIQNPRYQVTQFGKPVTLSCSQTLNHNVMYWYQQKSSQAPKLLFHYYDKDFNNEADTPDNFQSRRPNTSFCFLDIRSPGLGDTAMYLCATSRGSGRSDTQYFGPGTRLTVL.

This clone was detected once. The gene calls are TRBV2 and TRBJ2-7; TRBD1 aligns across 8 bases. The CDR3 extends over 12 amino acids. The germline CDR1 and CDR2 sequences are SNHLY and FYNNEI. The V gene end was trimmed by 6 bases and the J gene end by 3 bases; junction bases not matched to a gene: 1. Written as DNA, the CDR3 is TGTGCCAGCAGAGGACAGGGCTACGAGCAGTACGTC. Translated, it gives CASRGQGYEQYV.

V usage is TRBV4-1 and J usage is TRBJ2-7; TRBD1 matches at 8 bases. V gave up 2 bases and J gave up 5 bases; unmatched junction bases: 11. Germline V gene lookup returns CDR1 MGHRA and CDR2 YSYEKL. CDR3 length: 16 amino acids. The CDR3 here is CASSQLFITGGDEQYF. The CDR3 bases are TGCGCCAGCAGCCAACTCTTCATAACAGGGGGTGACGAGCAGTACTTC.

The V call is TRBV4-3, the J call TRBJ2-3; 7 bases align to TRBD2. From germline, CDR1 is LGHNA and CDR2 YSLEER. The CDR3 extends over 15 amino acids. The V gene end was trimmed by 4 bases and the J gene end by 5 bases; junction bases not matched to a gene: 9. CDR3 loop: CASSRLTGGKDTQYF. For the CDR3, the DNA is TGCGCCAGCAGCCGCCTAACCGGGGGGAAAGATACGCAGTATTTT.

DNA of the CDR3: TGTGCCAGCAGCTATAGCGGGGAGGCAGATACGCAGTATTTT. The encoded protein is CASSYSGEADTQYF. The genes are TRBV6-4 and TRBJ2-3, with 8 bases fitting TRBD2. The germline V gene has CDR1 MRHNA and CDR2 SNTAGT. The CDR3 is 14 amino acids. The V gene end was trimmed by 6 bases and the J gene end by 4 bases; junction bases not matched to a gene: 6.

This clone was counted once. The chain combines TRBV28 with TRBJ2-7; perhaps TRBD1 as D (5 bases). Germline CDR1 and CDR2: MDHEN and SYDVKM. V was shortened by 5 bases and J by 0 bases, with 11 bases between the two germline ends. CDR3 length: 14 residues. CDR3 in amino acids: CASSARASSYEQYV. CDR3 in DNA: TGTGCCAGCAGTGCCAGGGCCAGCTCCTACGAGCAGTACGTC.

This clone occurred a few times. The chain carries TRBV5-4 and TRBJ1-3; D call uncertain. The CDR3 is made up of 15 amino acids. CDR1 is SGHNT and CDR2 is YYREEE in the germline V gene (reference sequence). Deletions cut 0 bases from V and 0 bases from J, with 7 bases between. CDR3 region: CASSLGRSSGNTIYF. In nucleotides, the CDR3 is TGTGCCAGCAGCTTGGGAAGGAGCTCTGGAAACACCATATATTTT. The full variable domain, in which reference TRBV5-4 and TRBJ1-3 provide the parts outside the CDR3, is ETGVTQSPTHLIKTRGQQVTLRCSSQSGHNTVSWYQQALGQGPQFIFQYYREEENGRGNFPPRFSGLQFPNYSSELNVNALELDDSALYLCASSLGRSSGNTIYFGEGSWLTVV.

This chain joins TRBV4-3 and TRBJ1-2; tentatively, D is TRBD1 (6 bases). V was pared by 2 bases and J by 1 base, with 14 bases between. The CDR3 extends over 16 amino acids. Germline loops: CDR1 LGHNA, CDR2 YSLEER. Here the CDR3 reads CASSQTGTSINYGYTF. CDR3 DNA: TGCGCCAGCAGCCAAACCGGGACATCGATTAACTATGGCTACACCTTC.

The chain is built from TRBV15 and TRBJ1-3, with no clear D. Per the germline V gene, CDR1 is LNHNV and CDR2 is YYDKDF (reference sequence). The CDR3 runs to 15 residues. The germline V and J ends were trimmed by 2 bases and 4 bases, with 12 bases remaining between them. The CDR3 nucleotides are TGTGCCACCAGCAGAAGCGGGGAGAGAGGAAACACCATATATTTT. Translation: CATSRSGERGNTIYF.

V is TRBV5-1 and J is TRBJ1-5; D unclear. Germline V CDR1 and CDR2: SGHRS, YFSETQ. V was trimmed by 4 bases and J by 2 bases, leaving 10 bases between them. This CDR3 has 14 amino acids. The CDR3 loop is CASSEGFGNQPQHF. CDR3 nucleotide sequence: TGCGCCAGCAGCGAGGGTTTTGGCAATCAGCCCCAGCATTTT.

This chain joins TRBV2 and TRBJ2-3; TRBD1 might be the D (6 bases). The CDR3 is 14 residues long. The germline CDR1 and CDR2 sequences are SNHLY and FYNNEI. Trimming took off 6 bases at V and 0 bases at J, with 10 bases between the two ends. The CDR3 region is CASRDRISTDTQYF. CDR3 DNA sequence: TGTGCCAGCAGAGACAGGATAAGCACAGATACGCAGTATTTT.

The V call is TRBV7-6, the J call TRBJ1-1, with TRBD1 identical over 8 bases. V was clipped by 5 bases and J by 4 bases; unmatched bases: 6. The CDR3 extends over 14 amino acids. Germline V lookup: CDR1 SGHVS, CDR2 FNYEAQ. The CDR3 DNA reads TGTGCCAGCAGCCTAGACAGGGGAAGCACTGAAGCTTTCTTT. Its translation: CASSLDRGSTEAFF.

This clone was counted between two and nine times. V gene TRBV9 combines with J gene TRBJ1-6, with D uncertain. CDR3 length equals 15 residues. Germline V gene data show CDR1 as SGDLS and CDR2 as YYNGEE. Trimming stripped 2 bases from V and 0 bases from J, with 6 bases between. CDR3 sequence reads: CASSVGSSYNSPLHF. The CDR3 DNA reads as TGTGCCAGCAGCGTTGGCAGCTCCTATAATTCACCCCTCCACTTT.

The chain employs TRBV28 and TRBJ1-4, with a tentative D call TRBD1 (6 bases). The CDR3 extends over 14 amino acids. The V end was cut by 8 bases, the J end by 1 base, with 11 bases between. Germline V gene lookup returns CDR1 MDHEN and CDR2 SYDVKM. The CDR3: CASLRGGTNEKLFF. CDR3 sequence (DNA): TGTGCCAGCCTCAGGGGCGGAACTAATGAAAAACTGTTTTTT.

The chain recombines TRBV6-1 with TRBJ1-1; 9 bases agree with TRBD1. Trimming at V came to 4 bases and at J to 5 bases, leaving 11 bases not matched to a gene. The CDR3 runs to 16 residues. CDR1 and CDR2 from the germline V gene are MNHNS and SASEGT. In DNA form, the CDR3 reads TGTGCCAGCAGTGCTAGGGACAGGGCGGGAGGAACTGAAGCTTTCTTT. This encodes CASSARDRAGGTEAFF.